The subject of this entry is one T cell receptor beta chain. Its target is not known. The data stem from a study of cytomegalovirus exposure and HLA in healthy donors. Overall study results and limits: One cluster of highly shared sequence variants probably arose as a sequencing artifact. Most of the CMV-associated TCR beta chains (in a later analysis) appeared to be HLA-restricted.

Primers included in the PCR were 60 Vbeta and 13 Jbeta primers. Sequencing used immunoSEQ multiplex PCR; TCRdb keeps in-frame clones, though not all of them. Of about 150,000 clones detected, around three quarters appear once; the ten largest clones hold 10% to 15%. V was trimmed by 6 bases and J by 3 bases, leaving 11 bases between them. Germline assignment: CDR1 MRHNA and CDR2 SNTAGT. The CDR3 consists of 14 residues. The sequencing sample was made of PBMCs. The TCR originated in a middle-aged man in good health and CMV-seropositive. The chain joins TRBV6-4 to TRBJ2-2; D might be TRBD2 (6 bases). CDR3 nucleotide sequence: TGTGCCAGCAGCGTTTTAGCGGACACCGGGGAGCTGTTTTTT. Its protein is CASSVLADTGELFF.